The present T cell receptor beta chain was sequenced within a study of cytomegalovirus exposure and HLA in healthy donors. Comments on this clone: The antigen is undetermined.

Vbeta (60) and Jbeta (13) primers were used in the PCR. Only in-frame clones appear in the TCRdb table, and some are missing; sequencing was by immunoSEQ multiplex PCR. The sample has about 160,000 clones, roughly 87% seen once. Study observations and caveats: The study designated 164 TCR beta chains cytomegalovirus-associated.

The source is a woman in her twenties or thirties in good health and CMV-seronegative. Sequenced: PBMCs.

The CDR3 DNA reads as TGTGCCAGCACAGGGTCCTCCACTGAAGCTTTCTTT. Translated, it gives CASTGSSTEAFF. This chain uses TRBV19 with TRBJ1-1; possibly TRBD1 for D (6 bases). Germline V gene data show CDR1 as LNHDA and CDR2 as SQIVND (reference sequence). The V and J ends lost 9 bases and 4 bases respectively, with 12 bases between them. The CDR3 is made up of 12 amino acids.